What follows describes a single T cell receptor (beta chain). Its antigen is not known. Profiled with immunoSEQ multiplex PCR; TCRdb holds only in-frame clones, not every one. The table includes about 94,000 clones, around 90% detected once. This CDR3 comprises 12 residues. Germline CDR1 and CDR2: ENHRY and SYGVKD. Trimming left V 7 bases short and J 7 bases short, with 10 bases between. This entry is derived from a study of identifying expanded T cells in peripheral blood. Study observations and caveats: Variance in clone template counts between roughly 2-week samples significantly increased with total template count across all healthy donors. Differentially abundant clones: 0.95 to 1.5 between replicates, about 16 at approximately two weeks, around 20 at four.

This TCR came from a person aged 18 to 69 in good health. The sample consisted of blood. The chain is built from TRBV10-3 and TRBJ2-2; D is uncertain. The CDR3 protein is CAITRGDGELFF. The CDR3 DNA sequence: TGTGCCATCACTCGTGGAGACGGGGAGCTGTTTTTT.